A selection of T cell receptor beta chains follows, all from one sample in a study of CD8 T cells in ankylosing spondylitis. TCRdb re-called the 5' RACE reads with MiXCR, one entry per CDR3 protein. The data show about 540,000 distinct CDR3 sequences, about 13% seen once. Specimen: blood, either unsorted or a sorted T cell fraction (not recorded which). The receptors originated from a male donor with ankylosing spondylitis. The CDR3 runs from the conserved cysteine through the conserved F or W. The D gene is left open where the match is weak. Clone size is given for some rows only: seen once, a few or many times, or a class if the clone is expanded.

d_gene	v_gene	j_gene	abundance	CDR3nt	CDR3aa
TRBD2	TRBV10-3	TRBJ2-2	few	TGTGCCATCCTCACGGGGGGTGAGAACACCGGGGAGCTGTTTTTT	CAILTGGENTGELFF
TRBD1	TRBV12-3/TRBV12-4	TRBJ2-1	few	TGTGCCAGCAGCCCGTTTCGAGGACAGGGAATGAACAATGAGCAGTTCTTC	CASSPFRGQGMNNEQFF
.	TRBV4-2	TRBJ1-2	.	TGTGCCAGCAGCCAAGAGGCAGGCTTAGCTAACTATGGCTACACCTTC	CASSQEAGLANYGYTF
.	TRBV19	TRBJ2-2	.	TGTGCCAGTAGTCAACGGGGCGGGGAGCTGTTTTTT	CASSQRGGELFF
.	TRBV27	TRBJ1-5	.	TGTGCCAGCAGTTTCGCGGGGGCTGGCAATCAGCCCCAGCATTTT	CASSFAGAGNQPQHF
.	TRBV24-1	TRBJ2-7	few	TGTGCCACCAGTGCCTCCGGGACGCCTGCCTACGAGCAGTACTTC	CATSASGTPAYEQYF
.	TRBV20-1	TRBJ1-1	many	TGCAGTGCTAGAGATCAACATCTAGACACTGAAGCTTTCTTT	CSARDQHLDTEAFF
TRBD2	TRBV27	TRBJ2-2	few	TGTGCCAGCAGTTTAGGTAGCGGGAGGGCCAGGGACACCGGGGAGCTGTTTTTT	CASSLGSGRARDTGELFF
.	TRBV12-3/TRBV12-4	TRBJ2-7	.	TGTGCCAGCAGTTTCGGCGGGGCAGCGAGAGAGCAGTACTTC	CASSFGGAAREQYF
TRBD2	TRBV4-1	TRBJ2-5	.	TGCGCCAGCAGCCAAAAGGACCTAGCGGGAGGGCCCTCAGGAGAGACCCAGTACTTC	CASSQKDLAGGPSGETQYF
.	TRBV29-1	TRBJ2-2	.	TGCAGCGTTGGTGTCGGCGGGGAGCTGTTTTTT	CSVGVGGELFF
.	TRBV24-1	TRBJ2-5	few	TGTGCCACCAGTGACGTTCGGGGGTTGGAGACCCAGTACTTC	CATSDVRGLETQYF
.	TRBV20-1	TRBJ2-3	.	TGCAGTGCTAAGGGGAACCTCACAGATACGCAGTATTTT	CSAKGNLTDTQYF
TRBD1	TRBV5-1	TRBJ1-1	many	TGCGCCAGCAGCTCTACTGGGGACAGAGACACTGAAGCTTTCTTT	CASSSTGDRDTEAFF
.	TRBV29-1	TRBJ2-5	few	TGCAGCTCTCGGATCGGAGAGACCCAGTACTTC	CSSRIGETQYF
TRBD2	TRBV29-1	TRBJ2-1	.	TGCAGCGTTCTGGCTAGCGGGGGTCTCGGGGAGCAGTTCTTC	CSVLASGGLGEQFF
.	TRBV20-1	TRBJ2-1	.	TGCAGTGCACACCACGACAGAACCTCCTACAATGAGCAGTTCTTC	CSAHHDRTSYNEQFF
.	TRBV29-1	TRBJ2-3	.	TGCAGCGTTGCCGGGCTTAGCTCAGATACGCAGTATTTT	CSVAGLSSDTQYF
.	TRBV11-2	TRBJ2-2	few	TGTGCCAGCAGCTCCACAGGAGGGCGCGGGGAGCTGTTTTTT	CASSSTGGRGELFF
.	TRBV20-1	TRBJ1-6	few	TGCAGTGCTTCTAGGGGACGTGACAATTCACCCCTCCACTTT	CSASRGRDNSPLHF
.	TRBV4-2	TRBJ1-1	few	TGTGCCAGCAGCCAACCAGGGAACACTGAAGCTTTCTTT	CASSQPGNTEAFF
TRBD1	TRBV6-5	TRBJ2-3	.	TGTGCCAGCAGTTACTCGATCAGGGGGCCAGATACGCAGTATTTT	CASSYSIRGPDTQYF
TRBD2	TRBV11-2	TRBJ2-1	.	TGTGCCAGCAGCTTAGTCGGACTAGCGGGAAGTGAGCAGTTCTTC	CASSLVGLAGSEQFF
.	TRBV2	TRBJ2-3	few	TGTGCCAGCAGTGAAGGCGGAAACACAGATACGCAGTATTTT	CASSEGGNTDTQYF
.	TRBV2	TRBJ2-7	many	TGTGCCACATCAAGGGAGTATTCCTACGAGCAGTACTTC	CATSREYSYEQYF
.	TRBV24-1	TRBJ1-5	few	TGTGCCACCAGTGCGGGGAGGAGTCAGCCCCAGCATTTT	CATSAGRSQPQHF
TRBD2	TRBV24-1	TRBJ2-1	few	TGTGCCACCAGTGGGCTAGCGGAAAACAATGAGCAGTTCTTC	CATSGLAENNEQFF
.	TRBV20-1	TRBJ1-5	.	TGCAGTGCTAGAGATAGAGGGGTGAATCAGCCCCAGCATTTT	CSARDRGVNQPQHF
.	TRBV27	TRBJ1-2	few	TGTGCCAGCAGTTCCAGAGAAGACTATGGCTACACCTTC	CASSSREDYGYTF
.	TRBV29-1	TRBJ2-5	.	TGCAGTTTTCGAAGGGGAATAGTAGAGACCCAGTACTTC	CSFRRGIVETQYF
.	TRBV12-3/TRBV12-4	TRBJ1-5	few	TGTGCCAGCAGCACGCCTCGGGGGGGTAGCAATCAGCCCCAGCATTTT	CASSTPRGGSNQPQHF
.	TRBV5-5	TRBJ1-1	.	TGTGCCAGCAGCTCTACGGGGAACGCGGGCGCCACTGAAGCTTTCTTT	CASSSTGNAGATEAFF
.	TRBV20-1	TRBJ2-5	.	TGCAGTGCTAGAGATTCTAGGCAGGCGGAGGAGACCCAGTACTTC	CSARDSRQAEETQYF
.	TRBV5-1	TRBJ1-2	.	TGCGCCAGCAGCTTAGGGAGCTCTCCCGGCTACACCTTC	CASSLGSSPGYTF
TRBD1	TRBV6-6	TRBJ1-5	.	TGTGCCAGCAGTACGGACAGGGAACAGCCCCAGCATTTT	CASSTDREQPQHF
TRBD1	TRBV24-1	TRBJ1-1	few	TGTGCCACCGGCGAGGGGGCGGGATCCGAAGCTTTCTTT	CATGEGAGSEAFF
TRBD2	TRBV27	TRBJ2-7	few	TGTGCCAGCAGTTTTGGTAGCGGGAGGTCCCCCTACGAGCAGTACTTC	CASSFGSGRSPYEQYF
TRBD1	TRBV2	TRBJ1-2	many	TGTGCCAGCAGACAGGGGGCTGATGGCTACACCTTC	CASRQGADGYTF
.	TRBV15	TRBJ2-3	.	TGTGCCACCAGCACGAAGGAGGAGCCCATAGATACGCAGTATTTT	CATSTKEEPIDTQYF
.	TRBV2	TRBJ1-2	few	TGTGCCAGCAGTGAGACCGTGGTTCGTGAGTATGGCTACACCTTC	CASSETVVREYGYTF
.	TRBV30	TRBJ2-1	.	TGTGCCTGGAGCCGGGAGGGACAGGACAGGTTCTTC	CAWSREGQDRFF
.	TRBV12-3/TRBV12-4	TRBJ2-5	many	TGTGCCAGCACGGTTATTGGGCAAGAGACCCAGTACTTC	CASTVIGQETQYF
.	TRBV20-1	TRBJ2-2	few	TGCAGTGCTAGAGATCCCCAGGGGAAGAACACCGGGGAGCTGTTTTTT	CSARDPQGKNTGELFF
.	TRBV12-3/TRBV12-4	TRBJ2-1	many	TGTGCCAGCAGTTATCCCGGGAAACGGTCCGCCAATGAGCAGTTCTTC	CASSYPGKRSANEQFF
TRBD1	TRBV14	TRBJ1-2	.	TGTGCCAGCAGCCAAGACTGGACAGGGGGCGCTTATGGCTACACCTTC	CASSQDWTGGAYGYTF
TRBD1	TRBV20-1	TRBJ2-5	.	TGCAGTGCTGGAAGACAGGGGGTTCAAGAGACCCAGTACTTC	CSAGRQGVQETQYF
.	TRBV29-1	TRBJ1-5	.	TGCAGCGCCGGAGATTTAGGACAGCCCCAGCATTTT	CSAGDLGQPQHF
.	TRBV5-5	TRBJ1-5	.	TGTGCCAGCAGCTTGAATTTAGCAGATAGCAATCAGCCCCAGCATTTT	CASSLNLADSNQPQHF
.	TRBV12-3/TRBV12-4	TRBJ2-7	few	TGTGCCAGCAGTCCTACGTCCTACGAGCAGTACTTC	CASSPTSYEQYF
TRBD2	TRBV7-9	TRBJ2-3	few	TGTGCCTCTGGGAGGGCTAGCAGTATCACAGATACGCAGTATTTT	CASGRASSITDTQYF
TRBD2	TRBV4-1	TRBJ2-1	few	TGCGCCAGCAGCCAAGATTCCCTGGGTAGCGGGAGGTCTAATGAGCAGTTCTTC	CASSQDSLGSGRSNEQFF
.	TRBV3-1	TRBJ1-5	few	TGTGCCAGCAGCCAACCGGGAGATCAGCCCCAGCATTTT	CASSQPGDQPQHF
.	TRBV24-1	TRBJ1-1	.	TGTGCCGTTTCGGACAGCGTGAACACTGAAGCTTTCTTT	CAVSDSVNTEAFF
.	TRBV24-1	TRBJ1-1	.	TGTGCCACCAGTGATTCCGTACAGGGTGGTTGGGGAGCTTTCTTT	CATSDSVQGGWGAFF
.	TRBV2	TRBJ1-4	few	TGTGCCAGCAGGAGCAGGGCTAATGAAAAACTGTTTTTT	CASRSRANEKLFF
.	TRBV19	TRBJ2-6	.	TGTGCCAGTAATAACCCTCAGGCCGGGGCCAACGTCCTGACTTTC	CASNNPQAGANVLTF
.	TRBV12-3/TRBV12-4	TRBJ2-1	few	TGTGCCAGCAGTTTAAATTCGGGAGTACGATCCTACAATGAGCAGTTCTTC	CASSLNSGVRSYNEQFF
.	TRBV10-3	TRBJ2-3	few	TGTGCCATCAGAGGGAGTAGTGGAGATACGCAGTATTTT	CAIRGSSGDTQYF
TRBD1	TRBV4-1	TRBJ2-1	many	TGCGCCAGCAGCCACCTAGGTTTAGGGACAGGGAAACCTGATGAGCAGTTCTTC	CASSHLGLGTGKPDEQFF